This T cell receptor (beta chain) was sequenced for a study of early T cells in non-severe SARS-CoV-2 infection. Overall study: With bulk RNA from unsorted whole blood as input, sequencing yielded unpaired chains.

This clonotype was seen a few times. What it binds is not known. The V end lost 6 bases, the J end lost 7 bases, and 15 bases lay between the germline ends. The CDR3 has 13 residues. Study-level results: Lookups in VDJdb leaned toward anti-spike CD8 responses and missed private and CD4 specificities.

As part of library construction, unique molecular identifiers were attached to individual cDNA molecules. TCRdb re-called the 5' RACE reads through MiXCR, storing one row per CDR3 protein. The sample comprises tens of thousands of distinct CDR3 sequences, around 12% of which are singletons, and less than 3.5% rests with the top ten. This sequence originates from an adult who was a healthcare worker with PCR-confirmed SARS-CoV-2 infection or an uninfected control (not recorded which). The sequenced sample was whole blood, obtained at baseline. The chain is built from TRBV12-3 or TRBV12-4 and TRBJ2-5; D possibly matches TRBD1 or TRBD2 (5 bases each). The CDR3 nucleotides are TGTGCCAGCAGCAGAGGGACGGCGGGGACCCAGTACTTC. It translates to CASSRGTAGTQYF.